This T cell receptor beta chain comes out of a study of shared clonotypes between healthy human individuals. In the study overall: Donor ages ranged 18 to 49 years: two women, a few men.

Note on this clone: Antigen specificity is unknown.

The CDR3 sequence is 18 residues long. J gave up 7 bases and V 0 bases, and 12 bases lay outside the gene matches. Germline lookup yields CDR1 SGHAT and CDR2 FQNNGV. Profiling relied on immunoSEQ multiplex PCR, and the TCRdb table lists in-frame clones only, not all of them. The data contain nearly 1 million clones, over 60% of them singletons. Study-wide points: Sorted-subset sequencing was shown by rarefaction to be incomplete despite large depth.

The sample was memory CD4+ T cells sorted from blood. The subset: CD45RA-negative fraction. The gene calls are TRBV11-2 and TRBJ1-6, with 7 bases identical to TRBD1. The sequence came from a young man in good health. The chain's CDR3 is CASSLDKRRGPGNSPLHF. In DNA form, the CDR3 reads TGTGCCAGCAGCTTAGACAAGAGAAGGGGGCCTGGGAATTCACCCCTCCACTTT. Full variable domain (rest looked up from reference TRBV11-2 and TRBJ1-6): EAGVAQSPRYKIIEKRQSVAFWCNPISGHATLYWYQQILGQGPKLLIQFQNNGVVDDSQLPKDRFSAERLKGVDSTLKIQPAKLEDSAVYLCASSLDKRRGPGNSPLHFGNGTRLTVT.